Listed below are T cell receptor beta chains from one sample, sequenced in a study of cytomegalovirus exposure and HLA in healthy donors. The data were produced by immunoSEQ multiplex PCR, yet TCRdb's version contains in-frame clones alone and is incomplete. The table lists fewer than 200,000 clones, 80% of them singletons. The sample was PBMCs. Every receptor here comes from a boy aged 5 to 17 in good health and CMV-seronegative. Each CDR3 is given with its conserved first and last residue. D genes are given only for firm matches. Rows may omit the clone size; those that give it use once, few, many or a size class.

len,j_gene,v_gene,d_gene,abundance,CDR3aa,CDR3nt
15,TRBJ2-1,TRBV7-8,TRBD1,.,CASSPSRDRFNEQFF,TGTGCCAGCAGCCCGTCCCGGGACAGGTTCAATGAGCAGTTCTTC
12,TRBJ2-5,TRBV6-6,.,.,CASSRVGETQYF,TGTGCCAGCAGTCGAGTCGGTGAGACCCAGTACTTC
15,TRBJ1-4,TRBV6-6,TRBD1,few,CASSWLNRDRGPLFF,TGTGCCAGCAGTTGGCTAAACCGGGACAGGGGGCCACTGTTTTTT
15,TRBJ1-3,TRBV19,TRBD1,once,CASSATGSSGNTIYF,TGTGCCAGTAGTGCGACAGGGAGCTCTGGAAACACCATATATTTT
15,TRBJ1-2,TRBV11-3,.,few,CASSFMPQPGEGYTF,TGTGCCAGCAGCTTTATGCCCCAGCCCGGGGAGGGCTACACCTTC
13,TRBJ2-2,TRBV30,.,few,CAWTGYFAGELFF,TGTGCCTGGACAGGGTACTTCGCCGGGGAGCTGTTTTTT
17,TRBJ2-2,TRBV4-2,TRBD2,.,CASSQEPGLGDTGELFF,TGTGCCAGCAGCCAAGAGCCCGGACTAGGTGACACCGGGGAGCTGTTTTTT
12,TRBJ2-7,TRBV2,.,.,CASRARTDEQYF,TGTGCCAGCAGGGCCCGGACAGACGAGCAGTACTTC
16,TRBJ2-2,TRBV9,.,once,CASSVRSGRPTGELFF,TGTGCCAGCAGCGTACGCAGCGGGCGGCCCACCGGGGAGCTGTTTTTT
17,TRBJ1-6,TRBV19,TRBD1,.,CASKSGQGGLYNSPLHF,TGTGCCAGTAAGTCGGGACAGGGAGGATTGTATAATTCACCCCTCCACTTT
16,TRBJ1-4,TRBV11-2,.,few,CASSLQGSTTNEKLFF,TGTGCCAGCAGCCTCCAGGGATCCACAACTAATGAAAAACTGTTTTTT
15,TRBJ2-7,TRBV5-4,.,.,CASSLRLGDFYEQYF,TGTGCCAGCAGCTTGCGACTAGGGGATTTCTACGAGCAGTACTTC
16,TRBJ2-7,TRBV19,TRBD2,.,CASSAASGRGPGEQYF,TGTGCCAGTAGCGCGGCTAGCGGGAGGGGTCCGGGTGAGCAGTACTTC
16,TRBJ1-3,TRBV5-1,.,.,CASSLVGRAGGNTIYF,TGCGCCAGCAGCTTGGTCGGGAGAGCGGGAGGAAACACCATATATTTT
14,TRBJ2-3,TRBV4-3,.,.,CASSQVQATDTQYF,TGCGCCAGCAGCCAAGTTCAGGCCACAGATACGCAGTATTTT
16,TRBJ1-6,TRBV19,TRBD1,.,CASSRPQGDLSSPLHF,TGTGCCAGTAGTAGGCCCCAGGGGGACTTGAGTTCACCCCTCCACTTT
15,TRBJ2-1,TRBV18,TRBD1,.,CASSPSTGGYNEQFF,TGTGCCAGCTCACCATCGACAGGGGGCTACAATGAGCAGTTCTTC
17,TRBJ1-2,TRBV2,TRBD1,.,CASRPLIFGTGGNLYTF,TGTGCCAGCAGACCGTTAATTTTCGGGACAGGGGGAAATCTCTACACCTTC
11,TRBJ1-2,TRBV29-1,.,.,CSVEGTFGYTF,TGCAGCGTTGAAGGTACATTTGGCTACACCTTC
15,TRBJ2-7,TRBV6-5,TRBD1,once,CASSYWTGPSYEQYF,TGTGCCAGCAGTTATTGGACAGGACCCTCCTACGAGCAGTACTTC
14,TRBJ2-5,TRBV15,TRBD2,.,CATSRDGGEETQYF,TGTGCCACCAGCAGAGATGGGGGGGAAGAGACCCAGTACTTC
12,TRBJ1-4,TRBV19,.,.,CASSTTGEKLFF,TGTGCCAGTAGTACAACAGGCGAAAAACTGTTTTTT
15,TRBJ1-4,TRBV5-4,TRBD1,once,CASSFRTGGNEKLFF,TGTGCCAGCAGCTTCAGGACAGGGGGGAATGAAAAACTGTTTTTT
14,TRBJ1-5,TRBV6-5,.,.,CASSRGQSNQPQHF,TGTGCCAGCAGTCGGGGACAAAGCAATCAGCCCCAGCATTTT
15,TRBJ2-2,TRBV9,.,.,CASSVALEDTGELFF,TGTGCCAGCAGCGTAGCCTTGGAGGACACCGGGGAGCTGTTTTTT
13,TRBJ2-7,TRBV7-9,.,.,CASSPRQFYEQYF,TGTGCCAGCAGCCCCAGACAGTTCTACGAGCAGTACTTC
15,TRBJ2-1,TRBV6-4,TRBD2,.,CASSPESGRSNEQFF,TGTGCCAGCAGCCCTGAGAGCGGGAGAAGCAATGAGCAGTTCTTC
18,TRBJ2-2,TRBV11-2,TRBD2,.,CASSPSGTSAGGAGELFF,TGTGCCAGCAGCCCCTCCGGGACTAGCGCAGGAGGTGCCGGGGAGCTGTTTTTT
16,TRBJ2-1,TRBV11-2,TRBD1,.,CASSLGVDRFYNEQFF,TGTGCCAGCAGCTTAGGGGTGGACAGGTTCTACAATGAGCAGTTCTTC
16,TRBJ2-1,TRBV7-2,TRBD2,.,CASNRDLAGFYTEQFF,TGTGCCAGCAACCGCGACCTAGCGGGATTTTACACTGAGCAGTTCTTC
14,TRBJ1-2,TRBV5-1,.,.,CASSLEAGLGGYTF,TGCGCCAGCAGCTTGGAAGCGGGGCTGGGAGGCTACACCTTC
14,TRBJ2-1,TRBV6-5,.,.,CASSRESTYNEQFF,TGTGCCAGCAGTCGGGAGTCAACCTACAATGAGCAGTTCTTC
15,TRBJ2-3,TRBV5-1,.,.,CASTEVDPTTDTQYF,TGCGCCAGCACCGAGGTCGACCCTACCACAGATACGCAGTATTTT
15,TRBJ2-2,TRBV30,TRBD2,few,CAWSVLAGDTGELFF,TGTGCCTGGAGTGTACTAGCGGGAGACACCGGGGAGCTGTTTTTT
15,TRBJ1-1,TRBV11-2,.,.,CASSRPGGGNTEAFF,TGTGCCAGCAGTCGACCCGGGGGAGGGAACACTGAAGCTTTCTTT
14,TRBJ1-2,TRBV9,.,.,CASSVGTERDGYTF,TGTGCCAGCAGCGTAGGGACAGAGAGGGATGGCTACACCTTC
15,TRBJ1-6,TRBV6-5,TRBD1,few,CASSYVGQGNSPLHF,TGTGCCAGCAGTTACGTCGGACAGGGTAATTCACCCCTCCACTTT
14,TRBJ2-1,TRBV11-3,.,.,CASGRGSAYNEQFF,TGTGCCAGCGGTAGAGGGAGCGCCTACAATGAGCAGTTCTTC
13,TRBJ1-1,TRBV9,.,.,CASSVGLSTEAFF,TGTGCCAGCAGCGTAGGTCTATCCACTGAAGCTTTCTTT
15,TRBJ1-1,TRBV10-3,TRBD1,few,CAISLSDRGRTEAFF,TGTGCCATCAGCTTGTCGGACAGGGGAAGAACTGAAGCTTTCTTT